The 6 T cell receptor beta chains below all came from one sample that was sequenced in a study of response to subunit inactivated influenza vaccine. TCRdb re-analysed the RT-PCR reads in MiXCR, keeping a single row per CDR3 protein. The sample shows 750,000 to 850,000 distinct CDR3 sequences, under 20% of them seen only once. Sequences were derived from PBMCs from blood, sampled 4 to 6 days after vaccination. Every receptor here comes from a man in his fifties who received an inactivated influenza vaccine.

J is TRBJ2-5 and V is TRBV10-3, with 10 bases aligning to TRBD1. Germline V gene sequence: CDR1 ENHRY, CDR2 SYGVKD. The CDR3 sequence is 13 residues long. V was pared by 6 bases and J by 5 bases, with 3 bases of the junction left unmatched. The chain's CDR3 is CAISGTGDETQYF. In DNA form, the CDR3 reads TGTGCCATCAGCGGGACAGGGGACGAGACCCAGTACTTC.

The V and J genes are TRBV29-1 and TRBJ2-3; perhaps TRBD2 as D (6 bases). The CDR3 spans 15 residues. With 2 bases removed from V and 0 bases from J, the gap between germline ends came to 12 bases. Germline V CDR1 and CDR2: SQVTM, ANQGSEA. The CDR3 sequence is CSVEFRGSSTDTQYF. CDR3 bases: TGCAGCGTTGAATTTCGGGGGAGCAGCACAGATACGCAGTATTTT.

The table lists this clonotype with many counts. This sequence joins TRBV20-1 and TRBJ2-2; TRBD1 is a possible D gene (6 bases). Germline CDR1 and CDR2: DFQATT and SNEGSKA (reference sequence). V was shortened by 3 bases and J by 8 bases, with 10 bases between the two germline ends. The CDR3 covers 12 residues. The CDR3 region is CSARWGLGELFF. The CDR3 DNA reads as TGCAGTGCTAGGTGGGGGCTTGGGGAGCTGTTTTTT.

At least ten counts were recorded for this clonotype. The gene calls are TRBV4-3 and TRBJ2-3; TRBD2 matches at 9 bases. The germline gives CDR1 LGHNA, CDR2 YSLEER. The ends lost 0 bases at V and 4 bases at J; junction bases unmatched: 5. The CDR3 length is 16 residues. The CDR3 sequence: CASSQEAGGFADTQYF. DNA of the CDR3: TGCGCCAGCAGCCAAGAAGCGGGAGGATTTGCAGATACGCAGTATTTT.

The chain uses TRBV6-1 and TRBJ2-1; TRBD1 matches at 8 bases. V was pared by 6 bases and J by 6 bases, with 13 bases of the junction left unmatched. Germline CDR1 is MNHNS and CDR2 is SASEGT. The CDR3 sequence is 16 residues long. The CDR3 sequence is CASRTTGRGRVNEQFF. The DNA of the CDR3 is TGTGCCAGCAGAACAACGGGCAGGGGGCGCGTCAATGAGCAGTTCTTC.

There are a few counts of this clonotype. The CDR3 region has the DNA TGTGCCAGCAGTCGGGGACAGAGGACCTACGAGCAGTACTTC. Translation: CASSRGQRTYEQYF. V and J are TRBV5-6 and TRBJ2-7; 7 nucleotides match TRBD1. V shed 5 bases, J shed 2 bases, and the junction held 7 bases outside the gene matches. In germline, CDR1 is SGHDT, CDR2 YYEEEE. The CDR3 contains 14 residues.